The T cell receptor beta chain under discussion was sequenced for a study of cytomegalovirus exposure and HLA in healthy donors (dated by TCRdb to the late 2010s). Some background on the complete study: In an earlier analysis of 450 to 750 of the donors, under 300 Gb of sequence data and some 100 million unique TCR beta sequences from roughly 180 million T cells were reported. Across some 400 genotyped donors of the cohort, an average of about 250,000 unique TCR beta nucleotide sequences per donor were sequenced, and around 20% of those sequences were non-productive. An earlier analysis of nearly 600 of the donors applied high-throughput TCR beta sequencing to assess whether each TCR beta V gene segment acted as functional or pseudogenic. In a later analysis, previously published TCR beta repertoires from 670 or so donors were re-analyzed and high-resolution HLA genotyping was added so that TCR occurrence patterns could be studied. To predict cytomegalovirus infection status, the study combined high-throughput TCR immunosequencing, statistical association of individual TCRs with disease status, and machine learning. Several DR-DQ haplotypes were treated as single units for association and clustering because of strong linkage in the cohort. Roughly 310 gigabases of sequencing data and tens of millions of unique TCR sequences were included in an early release covering around 600 HLA-typed donors. Class I and class II HLA loci were covered by the typing at four-digit resolution. The study aimed to test whether signatures of past pathogen exposure could be identified by cataloging public T cell receptors. All discovery cohort repertoires had been generated on a single sequencing platform. Along with the roughly 670-subject first cohort, a separate validation cohort of roughly 110 different subjects was used. Genome-wide SNP genotypes for about three fifths of the roughly 700 donors were used in a later genetic analysis, which treated that subset as a discovery cohort. Rather than drawing on any new phenotypic data, the later analysis identified candidate immune exposures from TCR beta sequences and the way those sequences occurred across donors. Among the roughly 390 genotyped donors, about 85% belonged to the genetic ancestry cluster associated with self-reported Caucasian donors. Using immunosequencing, the study profiled T cell repertoires from fewer than 700 subjects and related those repertoires to cytomegalovirus serostatus. Donor age, sex, ethnicity and CMV serostatus were compiled together with the repertoire data. The number of donors typed differed by locus, with 629-630 for A, B, C, DRB1 and DQB1, around 560 for DQA1, approximately 580 for DPA1, and some 440 for DPB1. Results the study describes overall, beyond this receptor: The 87-base-pair reads could not distinguish some IMGT-functional V segments, including TRBV6-2 and TRBV6-3, so those segments were excluded. While some public TCRs were present in many individuals, most TCR sequences turned up only very rarely across donors. The classifier was reported to diagnose cytomegalovirus status with high specificity and sensitivity in both the original cohort and the validation cohort. HLA typing was unavailable for some donors at each locus, so association tests used only the typed subset. A total of around 150 TCR beta chains were listed by the study as associated with cytomegalovirus. A further reported finding was that TCR beta sequences accurately predicted the HLA-A and HLA-B alleles for most subjects in the first cohort. The authors suggested that the approach could potentially be extended to other disease states and immunological phenotypes. Over 15 rarely observed V segments, including chromosome 9 orphons, were excluded from the earlier analysis of approximately 600 of the donors because counts were too low. In a later genetic analysis, fewer N-insertions in productive TCRs were reported among donors in an Asian-associated ancestry cluster than the roughly 640-donor mean. In an earlier analysis of roughly 560 of the donors, most TCR beta V segments were observed in productive rearrangements about 87% or about 30% of the time, broadly matching IMGT annotations. According to a later analysis, parvovirus B19, influenza, CMV and Epstein-Barr virus appeared linked to several top co-occurrence clusters. Presence/absence analyses assumed roughly uniform sequencing depth across donors, an assumption that may not hold. For the cohort, immune exposure information was limited to CMV serostatus. In vitro tests confirmed that a few of the cytomegalovirus-associated TCR beta chains recognize cytomegalovirus antigens. In a later genetic analysis, a missense DCLRE1C variant was associated with V-gene and J-gene trimming of TCR beta chains, and the association was replicated in an independent cohort. Correlated functional status among segregating V segments might reflect linkage disequilibrium, but an unknown experimental factor could not be ruled out. The sequencing pipeline was judged likely to have produced a cluster of highly shared sequence variants as a technical artifact. According to a later analysis, TCR association rates differed among HLA loci, with DRB1 alleles showing the most associated TCRs and HLA-C alleles showing the fewest. A later analysis found that most CMV-associated TCR beta chains appeared HLA-restricted, with HLA associations seemingly driven largely by CMV exposure. A later analysis associated 16,951 TCR beta sequences with specific HLA alleles at a false discovery rate of 0.05. The cohort was sequenced for TCR beta chains only, and without alpha or paired-chain data the features that could be detected were limited. A later analysis found that HLA-associated TCR beta chains were more clonally expanded and had lower generation probabilities than equally common non-associated chains. When HLA alleles, especially DR and DQ, strongly co-occurred, TCR associations were difficult to assign to individual alleles.

The cohort was made up of 500 to 850 healthy bone marrow donors. At the time of sampling, every cohort member was nominally healthy, though immune exposures that went unrecorded were likely present. The donor tested CMV seropositive, placing the donor among the 290 or so seropositive members of the cohort. A peripheral blood sample was provided by each donor, and peripheral blood mononuclear cells were used for TCR beta sequencing. The Qiagen DNeasy Blood Extraction Kit was used to extract genomic DNA from the blood cell samples. This clone was seen a handful of times. What this receptor recognizes is not known. Per-base quality was not reported, and no clone a single base away is much larger than it. CDR1 and CDR2, looked up from the germline V gene, are LGHNT and FRNRAP. The CDR3 runs 18 amino acids, cysteine and phenylalanine included. The read is trimmed to its CDR3 DNA, 54 bases read in frame from base 1. Trimming removed 3 bases from V and 0 bases from J; the gene matches leave 5 bases unexplained.

The library was generated by the immunoSEQ multiplex PCR assay. For the multiplex PCR, a mixture combining 60 forward primers for TCR Vbeta segments and 13 reverse primers for TCR Jbeta segments was used. The CDR3 region of rearranged TCR beta genes was amplified from genomic DNA by a multiplex PCR assay. On the Illumina HiSeq System, the amplified TCR beta libraries were sequenced as 87-base-pair reads. Processing in the source paper ran as follows. A later analysis counted approximately 74 million unique TCR beta chains across the 650 to 800 repertoires, and 9.5 million to 11 million of these chains were shared by at least two donors. Raw reads were error-corrected and collapsed into unique sequences by a nearest-neighbor algorithm in which closely related sequences were merged to remove PCR and sequencing errors. CDR3 sequences were aligned to IMGT reference sequences to assign V, D and J gene segments. Each retained sequence needed at least a six-nucleotide match to both a V gene segment and a J gene segment. Rearrangements were classified as productive when the CDR3 lacked stop codons and remained in frame with V and J, and all other rearrangements were classified as non-productive. Following IMGT convention, CDR3 was defined as the stretch from the second conserved V-encoded cysteine up to the conserved J-encoded phenylalanine. Sequences without an unambiguous match to a single V gene segment were excluded from the earlier analysis of about 640 of the donors. An earlier analysis of a few hundred of the donors called V segments functional above 56.7% productive rearrangements and segregating when the between-donor standard deviation exceeded 5%. A statistical classification framework was built to diagnose cytomegalovirus status from the catalog of TCR beta chain sequences. V and J gene assignment, in a later analysis, came from comparing TCR nucleotide sequences with IMGT/GENE-DB human TR gene sequences. The TCRdist pipeline was used in a later analysis to assign CDR3 sequences and most-parsimonious VDJ recombination scenarios. In a later analysis, every TCR beta chain was defined by the combination of its CDR3 amino acid sequence and its V-gene family, and reads without a unique V-gene family were dropped. As a way to deal with suspected cross-contamination and a sequencing artifact, a later analysis dropped 640 or so nucleotide sequences that were highly shared and had low generation probability. For each public chain, a later analysis derived a clonal expansion index from normalized ranks of inferred template counts within each repertoire. In a later analysis, generation probabilities were computed using a VDJ recombination model fitted to out-of-frame rearrangements, and the results were checked against IGoR. Hypergeometric tests were used in a later analysis to score TCR-TCR, TCR-HLA and TCR-CMV co-occurrence, with a repertoire-size bias correction applied to the TCR pairs. To estimate false discovery rates, a later analysis permuted the HLA or CMV assignments 20 times. In a later analysis, co-occurring TCRs were grouped using DBSCAN, with TCRdist sequence similarity added in when clustering inside HLA-allele-positive subsets. Co-occurrence clustering excluded repertoires with fewer than 30,000 or more than 120,000 public chains, plus five with anomalous nucleotide sharing. TCRdb mirrors the immuneACCESS table, restricted to in-frame sequences. Some clones are absent from its copies; in checked studies, under half trace to an unresolved V gene, and the reason for the others is unknown. That table is the source of V, J and clone size, and D and trimming were worked out from the DNA. A total of 100,000 to 150,000 clones appear in this sample, more than 65% of them only once. The ten largest account for 9.5% to 15% of the sample.

The source material was PBMCs. The rearrangement joined TRBV12-5 to TRBJ2-1; TRBD2 matches 13 bases in the middle. The clonotype comes from a woman in her 40s in good health and CMV-seropositive. The sequenced DNA is TGTGCTAGTGGTTTCGGGACTAGCGGGATGAGCTCCTACAATGAGCAGTTCTTC. Translated, it gives CASGFGTSGMSSYNEQFF.